This is a list of T cell receptor beta chains from one sample in a study of control samples from healthy donors and cancer patients. Only in-frame clones appear in the TCRdb table, and some are missing; sequencing was by immunoSEQ multiplex PCR. The data show around 100,000 clones, just over 85% seen once. Sequenced: blood. The receptors were sampled from a man aged 25 to 40 in good health. CDR3s include the opening cysteine and the closing phenylalanine or tryptophan. D genes are given only for firm matches. The listing skips clone size in some rows; elsewhere it reads once, few, many or a size class.

clone_size j_call v_call d_call cdr3_nt cdr3_aa
NA TRBJ1-1 TRBV28 TRBD1 TGTGCCAGCAGCACAGGGGGGAGTATGAACACTGAAGCTTTCTTT CASSTGGSMNTEAFF
NA TRBJ1-2 TRBV6-6 TRBD1 TGTGCCAGCAGAACCGGGACAGGGAGGTATGGCTACACCTTC CASRTGTGRYGYTF
few TRBJ1-3 TRBV9 NA TGTGCCAGCAGCCTCCAGAGGGGGGGGACTGGAAACACCATATATTTT CASSLQRGGTGNTIYF
NA TRBJ2-1 TRBV18 NA TGTGCCAGCTCGATTATGGATGAGCAGTTCTTC CASSIMDEQFF
once TRBJ2-1 TRBV21-1 NA TGTGCCAGCAGCCCGTGGGGGGGAATCAATGAGCAGTTCTTC CASSPWGGINEQFF
NA TRBJ2-5 TRBV5-1 NA TGCGCCAGCAGCTTGTCAGGAAACCAAGAGACCCAGTACTTC CASSLSGNQETQYF
NA TRBJ2-3 TRBV28 TRBD2 TGTGCCAGCAGTTTGGCGGGAGAGGGAGTTACGCAGTATTTT CASSLAGEGVTQYF
NA TRBJ2-7 TRBV27 TRBD2 TGTGCCAGCAGGCTGACTAGCGGGTTGGAGCAGTACTTC CASRLTSGLEQYF
NA TRBJ1-5 TRBV19 NA TGTGCCAGCCGCACGGCAGCCCCCAGCAATCAGCCCCAGCATTTT CASRTAAPSNQPQHF
NA TRBJ1-5 TRBV27 NA TGTGCCAGCAGTTTTCGAAATCAGCCCCAGCATTTT CASSFRNQPQHF
NA TRBJ2-6 TRBV3-1/TRBV3-2 NA TGTGCCGGCAGTCCAACCAGCTCTGGGGCCAACGTCCTGACTTTC CAGSPTSSGANVLTF
NA TRBJ2-5 TRBV6-6 TRBD2 TGTGCCAGCATGTTAGCGGGACCTAAAGAGACCCAGTACTTC CASMLAGPKETQYF
NA TRBJ2-3 TRBV7-9 NA TGTGCCAGCAGCTTAGGGACTACTAGCACAGATACGCAGTATTTT CASSLGTTSTDTQYF
NA TRBJ2-7 TRBV11-2 TRBD1 TGTGCCAGCAGCAACATGATTCGGGACAGGGGCAACGAGCAGTACTTC CASSNMIRDRGNEQYF
NA TRBJ1-1 TRBV19 TRBD1 TGTGCCAGTAGTATATTCGGACAGGGAGGAGGCACTGAAGCTTTCTTT CASSIFGQGGGTEAFF
NA TRBJ2-3 TRBV7-6 TRBD1 TGTGCCAGCAGCAGACTGACAGGGGATAGGGATACGCAGTATTTT CASSRLTGDRDTQYF
NA TRBJ2-1 TRBV7-2 NA TGTGCCAGCAGCTTGTGGTCTTCTCTGGGGTACAATGAGCAGTTCTTC CASSLWSSLGYNEQFF
once TRBJ2-2 TRBV11-3 TRBD2 TGTGCCAGCAGCTTAGCTGGGGGGGGGAGGGAGGACACCGGGGAGCTGTTTTTT CASSLAGGGREDTGELFF
NA TRBJ1-1 TRBV6-2/TRBV6-3 NA TGTGCCAGCAGCCTCACAGAGGGGAACACTGAAGCTTTCTTT CASSLTEGNTEAFF
NA TRBJ2-7 TRBV15 TRBD1 TGTGCCACCAGCAGACCGGGACAGGGTCTCTACGAGCAGTACTTC CATSRPGQGLYEQYF
NA TRBJ2-2 TRBV3-1/TRBV3-2 NA TGTGCCAGCAGCCAGGACACCGGGGAGCTGTTTTTT CASSQDTGELFF
NA TRBJ2-5 TRBV11-2 NA TGTGCCAGCAGTCCTAATAGCCGGGAGACCCAGTACTTC CASSPNSRETQYF
NA TRBJ2-7 TRBV10-3 NA TGTGCCATCAGTGACCGGGACACCGTCCACGAGCAGTACTTC CAISDRDTVHEQYF
once TRBJ1-2 TRBV15 NA TGTGCCACCAGCAGAGCTGGGACGGACTATAACTATGGCTACACCTTC CATSRAGTDYNYGYTF
NA TRBJ1-5 TRBV30 NA TGTGCCTGGAGTACTTTGGTTGATCAGCCCCAGCATTTT CAWSTLVDQPQHF
NA TRBJ1-1 TRBV15 TRBD1 TGTGCCGCGGGACAGGGAACTGAAGCTTTCTTT CAAGQGTEAFF
NA TRBJ2-2 TRBV29-1 NA TGCAGCGTTGAGGGCAAAGGCACCGGGGAGCTGTTTTTT CSVEGKGTGELFF
few TRBJ2-2 TRBV19 TRBD2 TGTGCCAGTAGTATGGCCCCGACTAGCGGGAGAGACGTCACCGGGGAGCTGTTTTTT CASSMAPTSGRDVTGELFF
once TRBJ1-5 TRBV6-2/TRBV6-3 NA TGTGCCAGCAGTTACACGGGCTCCAATCAGCCCCAGCATTTT CASSYTGSNQPQHF
NA TRBJ2-2 TRBV6-4 NA TGTGCCAGCAGAGCCGACTGGTCGAACACCGGGGAGCTGTTTTTT CASRADWSNTGELFF
NA TRBJ1-1 TRBV3-1/TRBV3-2 NA TGTGCCAGCAGTCGAGGTCGGACTGAAGCTTTCTTT CASSRGRTEAFF
NA TRBJ2-5 TRBV3-1/TRBV3-2 NA TGTGCCAGCACCAGTACTAGGGATGGGTTGGCCCAGTACTTC CASTSTRDGLAQYF